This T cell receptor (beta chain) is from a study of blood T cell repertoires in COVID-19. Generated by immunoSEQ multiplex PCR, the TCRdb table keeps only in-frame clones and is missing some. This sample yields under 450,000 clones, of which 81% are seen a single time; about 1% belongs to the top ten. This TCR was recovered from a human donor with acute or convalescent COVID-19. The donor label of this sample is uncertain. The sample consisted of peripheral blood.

CDR3 nucleotides: TGCGCCAGCAGCCTCCTTCACGCTAGCGGGTCCTACGAGCAGTACTTC. Its translation is CASSLLHASGSYEQYF. The rearrangement joins TRBV4-1 to TRBJ2-7; 8 bases match TRBD2. The germline CDR1 and CDR2 sequences are MGHRA and YSYEKL. The CDR3 totals 16 residues. Unmatched junction bases numbered 9, after V lost 4 bases and J lost 1 base.